This T cell receptor beta chain was obtained from a study of OX40 agonist ivuxolimab in advanced cancers. Germline loops: CDR1 SGHDT, CDR2 YYEEEE. After removal of 4 bases from V and 8 bases from J, the junction contained 7 bases not matched to a gene. The CDR3 contains 16 residues. Clones were read by immunoSEQ multiplex PCR, and TCRdb kept only the in-frame ones, dropping some. There are roughly 73,000 clones in the sample; about four fifths occur only once, and about 1.1% lies in the top ten. The genes are TRBV5-6 and TRBJ2-2; 14 nucleotides align to TRBD2. The clonotype originates from an adult with an advanced solid tumor such as melanoma, head and neck, liver or kidney cancer. This specimen was CD4+ or CD8+ T cells sorted from blood, taken in a trial of the OX40 agonist ivuxolimab. CDR3 amino acids: CASSTRTSGGLGELFF. The CDR3 DNA sequence: TGTGCCAGCAGCACCCGGACTAGCGGGGGGCTGGGGGAGCTGTTTTTT.